The clone carrying this T cell receptor beta chain was detected many times. TCRdb analysed the 5' RACE reads with MiXCR anew, one entry per CDR3 protein. In the table there are roughly 45,000 distinct CDR3 sequences, around 6.5% of which are singletons. The sample originates from a study of early T cells in non-severe SARS-CoV-2 infection. The CDR3 totals 17 residues. CDR1 SGHAT and CDR2 FQNNGV come from the germline V gene. The trim removed 2 bases at V and 7 bases at J, leaving 10 bases unmatched. The sample here was whole blood, taken at baseline. V usage is TRBV11-2 and J usage is TRBJ2-1; 11 bases align to TRBD2. The source is an adult who was a healthcare worker with PCR-confirmed SARS-CoV-2 infection or an uninfected control (not recorded which). CDR3 protein: CASSLRGLAGGWNEQFF. The CDR3 DNA is TGTGCCAGCAGCTTAAGGGGTCTAGCGGGAGGTTGGAATGAGCAGTTCTTC. Filled out from reference TRBV11-2 and TRBJ2-1, the complete variable domain reads EAGVAQSPRYKIIEKRQSVAFWCNPISGHATLYWYQQILGQGPKLLIQFQNNGVVDDSQLPKDRFSAERLKGVDSTLKIQPAKLEDSAVYLCASSLRGLAGGWNEQFFGPGTRLTVL.